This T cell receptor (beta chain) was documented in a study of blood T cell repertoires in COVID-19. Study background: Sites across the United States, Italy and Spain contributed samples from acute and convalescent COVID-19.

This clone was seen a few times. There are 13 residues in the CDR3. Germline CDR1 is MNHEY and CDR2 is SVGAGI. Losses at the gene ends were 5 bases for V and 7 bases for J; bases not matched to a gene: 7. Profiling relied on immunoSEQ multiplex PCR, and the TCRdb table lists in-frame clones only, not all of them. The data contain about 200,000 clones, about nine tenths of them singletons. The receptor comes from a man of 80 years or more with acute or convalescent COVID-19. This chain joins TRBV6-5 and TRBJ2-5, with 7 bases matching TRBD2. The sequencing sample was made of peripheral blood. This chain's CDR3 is CASSSGTKGTQYF. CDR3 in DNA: TGTGCCAGCAGTAGCGGGACCAAGGGGACCCAGTACTTC.